Listed here are 21 T cell receptor beta chains from one sample, sequenced in a study of CD8 T cells in ankylosing spondylitis. General study results and limits: Several highly homologous variants formed a TCR beta motif that appeared characteristic of ankylosing spondylitis blood.

No cognate antigen is known for these TCRs. TCRdb reprocessed the 5' RACE reads with MiXCR, giving one entry per CDR3 protein. Among about 220,000 distinct CDR3 sequences, 7% to 8% were seen once, and the ten largest hold 12% to 15%. Specimen: blood, either unsorted or a sorted T cell fraction (not recorded which). All receptors come from a male donor with ankylosing spondylitis.

This clonotype was found many times. The gene calls are TRBV29-1 and TRBJ1-2; 9 bases agree with TRBD1. Trimming at V came to 6 bases and at J to 2 bases, leaving 10 bases not matched to a gene. The germline V gene encodes CDR1 SQVTM and CDR2 ANQGSEA. This CDR3 has 15 amino acids. DNA for the CDR3: TGCAGCGTCACCGACCCCGGGACAGGGAACTATGGCTACACCTTC. Protein: CSVTDPGTGNYGYTF.

The rearrangement uses TRBV20-1 and TRBJ2-7; 7 positions match TRBD2. The CDR3 has 13 residues. With V trimmed by 0 bases and J by 3 bases, 2 bases remained unmatched. CDR1 DFQATT and CDR2 SNEGSKA come from the germline V gene (reference sequence). CDR3 in amino acids: CSAREGRGYEQYF. In DNA, the CDR3 is TGCAGTGCTAGAGAAGGGAGGGGCTACGAGCAGTACTTC.

This clonotype came up many times. The CDR3 region is CASSDRGRGPYEQYF. The CDR3 DNA follows: TGTGCCAGCAGTGACCGGGGGCGGGGGCCCTACGAGCAGTACTTC. The rearrangement joins TRBV2 to TRBJ2-7; the D gene is possibly TRBD2 (7 bases). The V and J ends lost 3 bases and 2 bases respectively, with 14 bases between them. The CDR3 runs to 15 residues. Germline CDR1 reads SNHLY; CDR2 reads FYNNEI.

This clonotype showed up just a few times. J is TRBJ1-3 and V is TRBV7-9; 8 bases line up with TRBD1. This CDR3 is built from 15 residues. The trim removed 5 bases at V and 6 bases at J, leaving 9 bases unmatched. Germline assignment: CDR1 SEHNR and CDR2 FQNEAQ (reference sequence). CDR3 in amino acids: CASSLGTGTSNTIYF. Here the CDR3 DNA reads TGTGCCAGCAGCCTCGGGACAGGAACTTCAAACACCATATATTTT.

This clonotype was observed a few times. This sequence joins TRBV27 and TRBJ2-1; TRBD2 aligns across 11 bases. CDR1 is MNHEY and CDR2 is SMNVEV in the germline V gene (reference sequence). With V trimmed by 2 bases and J by 0 bases, 6 bases remained unmatched. The CDR3 is made up of 18 amino acids. CDR3 coding DNA: TGTGCCAGCAGTTTAATAGCGGGAGGGTCTAACTCCTACAATGAGCAGTTCTTC. It codes for CASSLIAGGSNSYNEQFF.

This clonotype was picked up many times. V gene TRBV27 combines with J gene TRBJ2-1; TRBD2 is a possible D gene (5 bases). V was clipped by 3 bases and J by 2 bases, with 11 bases between them. The V gene's germline CDR1 is MNHEY and CDR2 SMNVEV (reference sequence). The CDR3 length is 15 residues. CDR3 residues: CASSLAGGAYNEQFF. As DNA, the CDR3 is TGTGCCAGCAGTTTGGCCGGAGGCGCCTACAATGAGCAGTTCTTC.

The sample holds a few counts of this clonotype. No conserved phenylalanine or tryptophan is present at the end of the CDR3, so a read error is the likely explanation. The DNA is omitted, as the CDR3 cannot be located on it reliably, and the CDR3 follows TCRdb's listing. This chain uses TRBV12-5 with TRBJ2-7; whether TRBD1, the table's D call, matches the DNA was not checked. Germline CDR1 is LGHNT and CDR2 is FRNRAP. The length of the CDR3 is 9 amino acids, counting both ends. This chain's CDR3 is CAGGAGGFG.

This clonotype was observed many times. J is TRBJ2-1 and V is TRBV4-2; TRBD2 is a possible D gene (6 bases). This CDR3 is 17 amino acids long. In germline, CDR1 is LGHNA, CDR2 YNFKEQ. V lost 4 bases to trimming and J lost 5 bases, with 21 bases between them. CDR3 nucleotides: TGTGCCAGCAGCCTAGTCCCCCCTAGCGAGAGAAACAATGAGCAGTTCTTC. The encoded protein is CASSLVPPSERNNEQFF.

This clonotype was observed at least ten times. V gene TRBV6-1 combines with J gene TRBJ1-6; D call uncertain. V lost 6 bases and J lost 1, with 10 bases in between. There are 15 residues in the CDR3. Germline CDR1 reads MNHNS; CDR2 reads SASEGT. CDR3 amino acids: CASSEGGSYNSPLHF. The CDR3 region has the DNA TGTGCCAGCAGCGAGGGTGGTTCCTATAATTCACCCCTCCACTTT.

This clonotype showed up many times. The chain joins TRBV29-1 to TRBJ2-1; 7 bases match TRBD2. CDR1 and CDR2 from the germline V gene are SQVTM and ANQGSEA. This CDR3 contains 12 residues. Losses at the gene ends were 1 base for V and 9 bases for J; bases not matched to a gene: 3. The CDR3 sequence is CSVEGTRVEQFF. The DNA for the CDR3 is TGCAGCGTTGAAGGGACTAGAGTTGAGCAGTTCTTC.

Many counts were recorded for this clonotype. The chain is built from TRBV28 and TRBJ2-5; D call uncertain. V lost 2 bases to trimming and J lost 2 bases, with 6 bases between them. Germline V gene lookup returns CDR1 MDHEN and CDR2 SYDVKM. The CDR3 has 13 residues. CDR3 nucleotide sequence: TGTGCCAGCAGTTTAATGGGTCAAGAGACCCAGTACTTC. Residues: CASSLMGQETQYF. Full variable domain (missing parts from reference TRBV28 and TRBJ2-5): DVKVTQSSRYLVKRTGEKVFLECVQDMDHENMFWYRQDPGLGLRLIYFSYDVKMKEKGDIPEGYSVSREKKERFSLILESASTNQTSMYLCASSLMGQETQYFGPGTRLLVL.

This clonotype was found many times. The chain recombines TRBV11-2 with TRBJ2-1; 10 nucleotides align to TRBD1. Trimming removed 3 bases from V and 0 bases from J; junction bases left unmatched: 8. The CDR3 totals 18 residues. From germline, CDR1 is SGHAT and CDR2 FQNNGV. Here the CDR3 reads CASSLGGQGRSSYNEQFF. DNA of the CDR3: TGTGCCAGCAGCTTGGGGGGACAGGGGCGTAGCTCCTACAATGAGCAGTTCTTC.

This clonotype was detected many times. The CDR3 protein is CASSRRGDHQPQHF. The DNA of the CDR3 is TGTGCCAGCAGCCGTCGGGGTGACCATCAGCCCCAGCATTTT. This rearrangement joins TRBV12-3 or TRBV12-4 to TRBJ1-5; D unclear. Trimming stripped 6 bases from V and 5 bases from J, with 14 bases between. This CDR3 is 14 amino acids long.

This clonotype showed up many times. V is TRBV27 and J is TRBJ1-4; 7 bases map to TRBD1. Trimming removed 5 bases from V and 7 bases from J; junction bases left unmatched: 7. From germline, CDR1 is MNHEY and CDR2 SMNVEV (reference sequence). The CDR3 is 14 amino acids. The CDR3 DNA sequence: TGTGCCAGCAGTCTACAGGGGAGACGTGAAAAACTGTTTTTT. Translated: CASSLQGRREKLFF.

The CDR3 loop reads CASKVAGEGTGELFF. In DNA form, the CDR3 reads TGTGCCAGCAAGGTGGCGGGAGAAGGCACCGGGGAGCTGTTTTTT. The chain recombines TRBV6-1 with TRBJ2-2, with 7 bases identical to TRBD2. Germline V CDR1 and CDR2: MNHNS, SASEGT. This CDR3 spans 15 amino acids. The junction had 9 bases not matched to a gene; V was cut back by 7 bases and J by 4 bases.

This clonotype was recorded at least ten times. The rearrangement uses TRBV7-2 and TRBJ2-7, with D unclear. The CDR3 contains 14 residues. The germline CDR1 and CDR2 sequences are SGHTA and FQGNSA. V shed 3 bases and J shed 0 bases, with 9 bases lying between them. The DNA for the CDR3 is TGTGCCAGCAGCTTCGTCCAATCCTCCTACGAGCAGTACTTC. Its protein product is CASSFVQSSYEQYF.

There are many counts of this clonotype. V gene TRBV5-6 combines with J gene TRBJ1-1, with TRBD1 as a possible D gene (5 bases). The CDR3 contains 13 residues. The germline CDR1 and CDR2 sequences are SGHDT and YYEEEE. V was trimmed by 0 bases and J by 3 bases, leaving 6 bases between them. The CDR3, as DNA: TGTGCCAGCAGCTTGGGGGGGGACACTGAAGCTTTCTTT. Translation: CASSLGGDTEAFF.

This clonotype was found many times. The chain links TRBV7-9 to TRBJ2-1; D is unresolved. Germline lookup yields CDR1 SEHNR and CDR2 FQNEAQ (reference sequence). CDR3 length equals 12 residues. The V and J ends lost 1 base and 9 bases respectively, with 7 bases between them. Here the CDR3 reads CASSLENLEQFF. DNA of the CDR3: TGTGCCAGCAGCTTAGAAAATCTTGAGCAGTTCTTC.

This sequence joins TRBV6-5 and TRBJ1-1; possible D gene TRBD1, 5 bases. CDR3 length equals 15 residues. V dropped 2 bases and J dropped 1 base, with 11 bases sitting between them. The germline gives CDR1 MNHEY, CDR2 SVGAGI. CDR3 sequence (DNA): TGTGCCAGCAGTTACAGGGAGGGGACGAACACTGAAGCTTTCTTT. Amino acids: CASSYREGTNTEAFF.

This clonotype was seen repeatedly, ten times or more. The chain is built from TRBV14 and TRBJ2-5; 7 bases align to TRBD2. The CDR3 is 17 amino acids. Germline V lookup: CDR1 SGHDN, CDR2 FVKESK. Trimming took 0 bases from V and 8 from J; bases not matched to a gene: 15. The CDR3 DNA is TGTGCCAGCAGCCAAGATTATCAACAGGCGGGAGTGGAAACCCAGTACTTC. Residues: CASSQDYQQAGVETQYF.

In this sample, this clonotype turned up a few times. V and J are TRBV6-1 and TRBJ2-6; D gene ambiguous. The V end lost 6 bases, the J end lost 3 bases, and 12 bases lay between the germline ends. CDR1 and CDR2 (germline): MNHNS, SASEGT. CDR3 length: 15 amino acids. DNA for the CDR3: TGTGCCAGCAGCCGGACCTCAGGTGGGGCCAACGTCCTGACTTTC. Translated: CASSRTSGGANVLTF.